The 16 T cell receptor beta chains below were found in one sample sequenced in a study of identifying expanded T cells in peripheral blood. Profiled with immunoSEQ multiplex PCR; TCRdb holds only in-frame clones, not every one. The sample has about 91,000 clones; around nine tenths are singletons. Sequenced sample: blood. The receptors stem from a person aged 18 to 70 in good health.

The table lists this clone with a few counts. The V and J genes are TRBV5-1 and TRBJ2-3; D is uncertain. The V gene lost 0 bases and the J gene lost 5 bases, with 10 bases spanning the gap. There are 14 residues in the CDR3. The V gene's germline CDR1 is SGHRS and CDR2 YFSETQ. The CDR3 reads CASSLVLPRDTQYF. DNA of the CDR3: TGCGCCAGCAGCTTGGTTCTGCCACGAGATACGCAGTATTTT.

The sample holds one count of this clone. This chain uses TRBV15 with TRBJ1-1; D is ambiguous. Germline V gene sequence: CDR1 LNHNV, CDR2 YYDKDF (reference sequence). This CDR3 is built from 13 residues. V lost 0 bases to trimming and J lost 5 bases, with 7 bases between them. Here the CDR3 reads CATSRDGVTEAFF. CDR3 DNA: TGTGCCACCAGCAGAGATGGGGTTACTGAAGCTTTCTTT.

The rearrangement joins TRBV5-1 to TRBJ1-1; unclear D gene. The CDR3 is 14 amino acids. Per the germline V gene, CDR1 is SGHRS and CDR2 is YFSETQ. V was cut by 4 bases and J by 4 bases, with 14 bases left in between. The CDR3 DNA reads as TGCGCCAGCAGCCCGGACTCACGGTCCACTGAAGCTTTCTTT. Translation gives CASSPDSRSTEAFF.

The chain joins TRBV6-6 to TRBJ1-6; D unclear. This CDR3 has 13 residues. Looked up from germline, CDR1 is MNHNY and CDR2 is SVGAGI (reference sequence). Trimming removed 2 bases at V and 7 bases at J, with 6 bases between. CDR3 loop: CASSYDPNSPLHF. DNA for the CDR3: TGTGCCAGCAGTTACGACCCGAATTCACCCCTCCACTTT.

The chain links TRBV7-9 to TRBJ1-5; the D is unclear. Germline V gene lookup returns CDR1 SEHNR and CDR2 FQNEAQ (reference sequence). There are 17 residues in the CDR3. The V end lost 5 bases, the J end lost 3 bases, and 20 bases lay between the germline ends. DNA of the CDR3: TGTGCCAGCAGCCTCCCTCTCGTGGAGGGTGTCAATCAGCCCCAGCATTTT. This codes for CASSLPLVEGVNQPQHF.

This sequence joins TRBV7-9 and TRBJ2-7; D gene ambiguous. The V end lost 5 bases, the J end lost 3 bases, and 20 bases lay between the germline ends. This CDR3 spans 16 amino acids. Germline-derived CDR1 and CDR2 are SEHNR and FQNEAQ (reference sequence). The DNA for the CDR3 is TGTGCCAGCAGCCCGGTATCGGGCAACAAGCACTACGAGCAGTACTTC. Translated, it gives CASSPVSGNKHYEQYF.

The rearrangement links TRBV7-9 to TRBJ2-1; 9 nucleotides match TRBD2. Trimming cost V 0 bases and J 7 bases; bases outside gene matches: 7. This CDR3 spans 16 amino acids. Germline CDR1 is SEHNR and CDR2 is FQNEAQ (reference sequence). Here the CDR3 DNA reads TGTGCCAGCAGCTTAGCGCGTAGCGGGAGTGGTAATGAGCAGTTCTTC. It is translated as CASSLARSGSGNEQFF.

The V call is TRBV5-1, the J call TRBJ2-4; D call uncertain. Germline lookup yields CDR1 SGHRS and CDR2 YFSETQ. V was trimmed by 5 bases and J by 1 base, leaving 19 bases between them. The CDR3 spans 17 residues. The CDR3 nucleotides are TGCGCCAGCAGGCCCGGTTTCCAGCCAGTGGCCAAAAACATTCAGTACTTC. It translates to CASRPGFQPVAKNIQYF.

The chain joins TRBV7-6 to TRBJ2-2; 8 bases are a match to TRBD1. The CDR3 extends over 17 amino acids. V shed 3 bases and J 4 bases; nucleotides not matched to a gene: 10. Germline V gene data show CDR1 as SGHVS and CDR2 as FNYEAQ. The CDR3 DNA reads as TGTGCCAGCAGCTTCTTAACCGGGACAGGCGGCACCGGGGAGCTGTTTTTT. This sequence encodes CASSFLTGTGGTGELFF.

CDR3 protein: CASSVGPNSYNEQFF. CDR3 coding DNA: TGTGCCAGCAGCGTCGGGCCGAACTCCTACAATGAGCAGTTCTTC. The chain recombines TRBV9 with TRBJ2-1; D unclear. The CDR3 covers 15 residues. Germline V gene lookup returns CDR1 SGDLS and CDR2 YYNGEE. V was trimmed by 2 bases and J by 0 bases, leaving 9 bases between them. The variable domain in full, completed from reference TRBV9 and TRBJ2-1, reads DSGVTQTPKHLITATGQRVTLRCSPRSGDLSVYWYQQSLDQGLQFLIQYYNGEERAKGNILERFSAQQFPDLHSELNLSSLELGDSALYFCASSVGPNSYNEQFFGPGTRLTVL.

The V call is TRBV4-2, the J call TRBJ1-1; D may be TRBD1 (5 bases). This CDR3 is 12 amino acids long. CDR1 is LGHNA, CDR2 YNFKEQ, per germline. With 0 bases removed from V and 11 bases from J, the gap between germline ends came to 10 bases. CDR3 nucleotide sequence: TGTGCCAGCAGCCAAGAGGGCAGGGCGGCTTTCTTT. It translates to CASSQEGRAAFF.

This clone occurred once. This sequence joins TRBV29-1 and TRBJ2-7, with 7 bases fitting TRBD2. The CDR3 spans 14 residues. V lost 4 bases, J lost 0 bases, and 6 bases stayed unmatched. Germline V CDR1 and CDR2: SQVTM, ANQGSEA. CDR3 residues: CSVGREGSSYEQYF. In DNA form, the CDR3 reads TGCAGCGTTGGAAGGGAGGGATCCTCCTACGAGCAGTACTTC.

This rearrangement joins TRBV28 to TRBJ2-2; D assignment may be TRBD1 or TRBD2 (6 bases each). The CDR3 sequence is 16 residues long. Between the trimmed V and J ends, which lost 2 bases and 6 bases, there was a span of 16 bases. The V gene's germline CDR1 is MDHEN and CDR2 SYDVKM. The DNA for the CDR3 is TGTGCCAGCAGTTTAATTTGGGGGGCGGTCGCCGGGGAGCTGTTTTTT. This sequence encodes CASSLIWGAVAGELFF. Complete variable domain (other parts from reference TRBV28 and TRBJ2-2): DVKVTQSSRYLVKRTGEKVFLECVQDMDHENMFWYRQDPGLGLRLIYFSYDVKMKEKGDIPEGYSVSREKKERFSLILESASTNQTSMYLCASSLIWGAVAGELFFGEGSRLTVL.

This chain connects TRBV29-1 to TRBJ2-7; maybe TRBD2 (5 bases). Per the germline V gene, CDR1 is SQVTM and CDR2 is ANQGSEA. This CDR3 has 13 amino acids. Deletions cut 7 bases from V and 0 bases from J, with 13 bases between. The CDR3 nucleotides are TGCAGCGGCAGGACTTCAAGCTCCTACGAGCAGTACTTC. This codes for CSGRTSSSYEQYF.

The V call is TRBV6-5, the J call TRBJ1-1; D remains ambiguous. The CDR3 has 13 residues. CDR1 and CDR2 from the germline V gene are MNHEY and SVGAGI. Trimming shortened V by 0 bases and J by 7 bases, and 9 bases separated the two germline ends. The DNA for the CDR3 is TGTGCCAGCAGTTACTCGAGCCAGCTTGAAGCTTTCTTT. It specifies CASSYSSQLEAFF.

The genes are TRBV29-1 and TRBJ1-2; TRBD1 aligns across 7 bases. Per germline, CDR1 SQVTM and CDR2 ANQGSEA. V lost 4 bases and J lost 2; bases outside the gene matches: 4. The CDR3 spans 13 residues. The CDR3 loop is CSVVRQGNYGYTF. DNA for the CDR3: TGCAGCGTTGTAAGACAGGGAAACTATGGCTACACCTTC.